One and the same sample provided the 21 T cell receptor beta chains below, sequenced in a study of shared clonotypes between healthy human individuals. Here immunoSEQ multiplex PCR was the method, and the copy in TCRdb shows in-frame clones only, minus some. The table lists 550,000 to 850,000 clones, roughly 72% of them singletons. Sequencing was performed on memory CD4+ T cells sorted from blood. Indicated subset: CD45RA-negative fraction. These TCRs come from a woman aged 25 to 39 in good health.

The V gene is TRBV13, the J gene TRBJ2-7; possibly TRBD1 for D (6 bases). V dropped 5 bases and J dropped 5 bases, with 16 bases sitting between them. This CDR3 region has 14 residues. In germline, CDR1 is PRHDT, CDR2 FYEKMQ (reference sequence). CDR3 sequence reads: CASSTQQGFDEQYF. Written as DNA, the CDR3 is TGTGCCAGCAGCACCCAACAGGGATTCGACGAGCAGTACTTC.

The rearrangement joins TRBV10-1 to TRBJ2-2; 10 bases map to TRBD1. Germline CDR1 WNHNN, CDR2 SYGVQD (reference sequence). V gave up 4 bases and J gave up 8 bases; unmatched junction bases: 7. This CDR3 is built from 15 residues. The CDR3, as DNA: TGCGCCAGCAGTGGGAGACAGGGGGCCGAAGGGGAGCTGTTTTTT. Encoded protein: CASSGRQGAEGELFF.

This chain connects TRBV2 to TRBJ2-1; possible D gene TRBD1, 6 bases. CDR1 SNHLY and CDR2 FYNNEI come from the germline V gene. The CDR3 is made up of 16 amino acids. V was trimmed by 6 bases and J by 0 bases, leaving 15 bases between them. The CDR3 region is CASRKEGDNSYNEQFF. Here the CDR3 DNA reads TGTGCCAGCAGGAAAGAGGGGGACAACTCCTACAATGAGCAGTTCTTC.

Only one count was recorded for this clone. This chain connects TRBV4-2 to TRBJ2-2, with unresolved D. This CDR3 is 16 amino acids long. The germline gives CDR1 LGHNA, CDR2 YNFKEQ. Trimming took 4 bases from V and 2 from J, leaving 14 bases between them. The CDR3 nucleotides read TGTGCCAGCAGCCCTGAGGTGGGCAGTAACACCGGGGAGCTGTTTTTT. As protein: CASSPEVGSNTGELFF.

The chain recombines TRBV28 with TRBJ1-2; D is perhaps TRBD1 (5 bases). This CDR3 contains 12 residues. Germline V lookup: CDR1 MDHEN, CDR2 SYDVKM. Trimming stripped 8 bases from V and 10 bases from J, with 17 bases between. As DNA, the CDR3 is TGTGCCAGCGAGTTTAGGGGCGCTGACTACACCTTC. This gives the protein CASEFRGADYTF.

J is TRBJ2-2 and V is TRBV5-1; a weak D match, TRBD2 (6 bases). V was cut by 1 base and J by 1 base, with 8 bases left in between. Germline CDR1 is SGHRS and CDR2 is YFSETQ. The CDR3 totals 15 residues. For the CDR3, the DNA is TGCGCCAGCAGCTTGTGGGGGGAGAACACCGGGGAGCTGTTTTTT. Protein: CASSLWGENTGELFF.

The chain links TRBV28 to TRBJ2-3; D may be TRBD1 or TRBD2 (6 bases each). V dropped 2 bases and J dropped 4 bases, with 13 bases sitting between them. The germline gives CDR1 MDHEN, CDR2 SYDVKM. This CDR3 has 15 residues. This CDR3 is CASSLNPGASDTQYF. Written as DNA, the CDR3 is TGTGCCAGCAGTTTAAATCCGGGGGCTTCAGATACGCAGTATTTT. The full variable domain, its missing parts supplied by reference TRBV28 and TRBJ2-3, is DVKVTQSSRYLVKRTGEKVFLECVQDMDHENMFWYRQDPGLGLRLIYFSYDVKMKEKGDIPEGYSVSREKKERFSLILESASTNQTSMYLCASSLNPGASDTQYFGPGTRLTVL.

This clone showed up just a few times. The chain couples TRBV18 to TRBJ2-1, with unresolved D. Germline CDR1 KGHSH, CDR2 LQKENI. There are 12 residues in the CDR3. The ends were cut back, 2 bases at V and 8 bases at J, with 7 bases in the middle. DNA of the CDR3: TGTGCCAGCTCACCATACAAAGATGAGCAGTTCTTC. Translation: CASSPYKDEQFF.

The gene calls are TRBV7-9 and TRBJ2-1, with 9 positions matching TRBD2. J gave up 8 bases and V 5 bases, and 1 base lay outside the gene matches. Germline loops: CDR1 SEHNR, CDR2 FQNEAQ (reference sequence). This CDR3 contains 12 residues. This chain's CDR3 is CASSRLADEQFF. CDR3 nucleotides: TGTGCCAGCAGCCGACTAGCGGATGAGCAGTTCTTC.

This clone showed up just once. This CDR3 reads CASSPPQSSLAYEQYF. The DNA of the CDR3 is TGTGCCAGCTCACCGCCTCAGAGTAGCTTGGCTTACGAGCAGTACTTC. The rearrangement joins TRBV18 to TRBJ2-7; D uncertain. This CDR3 is 16 amino acids long. CDR1 KGHSH and CDR2 LQKENI come from the germline V gene. The V end lost 3 bases, the J end lost 4 bases, and 19 bases lay between the germline ends.

J is TRBJ1-3 and V is TRBV6-6; D possibly corresponds to TRBD1 (5 bases). V was shortened by 8 bases and J by 4 bases, with 12 bases between the two germline ends. Germline V lookup: CDR1 MNHNY, CDR2 SVGAGI (reference sequence). The CDR3 extends over 13 amino acids. The CDR3 reads CASVGGGGNTIYF. The DNA of the CDR3 is TGTGCCAGCGTGGGGGGGGGAGGAAACACCATATATTTT.

CDR3 amino acids: CASIGRAPTDTQYF. The CDR3 nucleotides are TGTGCCAGCATCGGACGGGCCCCCACAGATACGCAGTATTTT. The J gene is TRBJ2-3, the V gene TRBV2; D gene uncertain. Trimming removed 7 bases at V and 2 bases at J, with 13 bases between. The germline V gene has CDR1 SNHLY and CDR2 FYNNEI. The CDR3 runs to 14 residues.

This clone was seen repeatedly, ten times or more. V usage is TRBV9 and J usage is TRBJ2-6; D not resolved. This CDR3 is 16 amino acids long. Germline CDR1 SGDLS, CDR2 YYNGEE. With 7 bases removed from V and 2 bases from J, the gap between germline ends came to 16 bases. Here the CDR3 reads CASGPFGPTGANVLTF. CDR3 DNA: TGTGCCAGCGGACCCTTCGGGCCGACTGGGGCCAACGTCCTGACTTTC. The full variable domain, in which reference TRBV9 and TRBJ2-6 provide the parts outside the CDR3, is DSGVTQTPKHLITATGQRVTLRCSPRSGDLSVYWYQQSLDQGLQFLIQYYNGEERAKGNILERFSAQQFPDLHSELNLSSLELGDSALYFCASGPFGPTGANVLTFGAGSRLTVL.

The table lists this clone with a few counts. The genes are TRBV2 and TRBJ2-5; the D gene is possibly TRBD2 (5 bases). This CDR3 has 13 amino acids. The V gene lost 5 bases and the J gene lost 9 bases, with 16 bases spanning the gap. CDR1 and CDR2 (germline): SNHLY, FYNNEI. The CDR3 protein is CASSPITYGAQYF. The CDR3 bases are TGTGCCAGCAGTCCGATCACATACGGGGCCCAGTACTTC.

J is TRBJ2-7 and V is TRBV28, with unresolved D. V dropped 1 base and J dropped 3 bases, with 10 bases sitting between them. Germline lookup yields CDR1 MDHEN and CDR2 SYDVKM. The CDR3 consists of 14 residues. The chain's CDR3 is CASSLFNSLYEQYF. As DNA, the CDR3 is TGTGCCAGCAGTTTATTTAATAGTCTCTACGAGCAGTACTTC.

The chain employs TRBV11-1 and TRBJ2-5, with D uncertain. Germline V lookup: CDR1 SGHAT, CDR2 FQDESV (reference sequence). V lost 2 bases to trimming and J lost 1 base, with 8 bases between them. This CDR3 contains 14 residues. This CDR3 reads CASSLRRLQETQYF. In nucleotides, the CDR3 is TGTGCCAGCAGCTTACGGCGGCTCCAAGAGACCCAGTACTTC. Filled out from reference TRBV11-1 and TRBJ2-5, the complete variable domain reads EAEVAQSPRYKITEKSQAVAFWCDPISGHATLYWYRQILGQGPELLVQFQDESVVDDSQLPKDRFSAERLKGVDSTLKIQPAELGDSAMYLCASSLRRLQETQYFGPGTRLLVL.

This chain joins TRBV7-2 and TRBJ2-7; weak D call: TRBD1 (5 bases). Trimming left V 5 bases short and J 2 bases short, with 16 bases between. The CDR3 runs to 15 residues. Germline V lookup: CDR1 SGHTA, CDR2 FQGNSA. The chain's CDR3 is CASSQRAGRTYEQYF. The CDR3 DNA reads as TGTGCCAGCAGCCAACGGGCAGGGCGGACCTACGAGCAGTACTTC.

The chain recombines TRBV11-2 with TRBJ2-3; 8 nucleotides agree with TRBD2. CDR1 and CDR2 from the germline V gene are SGHAT and FQNNGV. The CDR3 spans 14 residues. V lost 3 bases and J lost 4; bases outside the gene matches: 3. Here the CDR3 DNA reads TGTGCCAGCAGCTTGTTCGGGAGGGCAGATACGCAGTATTTT. Translating gives CASSLFGRADTQYF. The variable domain in full, with the rest retrieved from reference TRBV11-2 and TRBJ2-3, is EAGVAQSPRYKIIEKRQSVAFWCNPISGHATLYWYQQILGQGPKLLIQFQNNGVVDDSQLPKDRFSAERLKGVDSTLKIQPAKLEDSAVYLCASSLFGRADTQYFGPGTRLTVL.

The chain employs TRBV2 and TRBJ2-3; D possibly matches TRBD1 or TRBD2 (5 bases each). CDR1 and CDR2 from the germline V gene are SNHLY and FYNNEI. This CDR3 is built from 15 residues. V dropped 6 bases and J dropped 2 bases, with 15 bases sitting between them. The CDR3 protein is CASSRDRGFTDTQYF. The CDR3 DNA reads as TGTGCCAGCAGCCGGGACCGGGGATTCACAGATACGCAGTATTTT.

This sequence joins TRBV6-6 and TRBJ2-2; 7 positions match TRBD2. Losses at the gene ends were 3 bases for V and 5 bases for J; bases not matched to a gene: 9. CDR3 length: 16 residues. Germline CDR1 reads MNHNY; CDR2 reads SVGAGI (reference sequence). CDR3 region: CASSYTAGVGTGELFF. The CDR3 DNA reads as TGTGCCAGCAGTTATACGGCGGGAGTAGGTACCGGGGAGCTGTTTTTT.

On this clone itself: Other DNA sequences from this sample encode an identical CDR3 as well. The genes are TRBV28 and TRBJ2-7; D possibly corresponds to TRBD1 (6 bases). Trimming removed 2 bases at V and 5 bases at J, with 13 bases between. The CDR3 length is 14 residues. The V gene's germline CDR1 is MDHEN and CDR2 SYDVKM. Written as DNA, the CDR3 is TGTGCCAGCAGTTTACTCGCAGGGGCGCACGAGCAGTACTTC. Protein sequence: CASSLLAGAHEQYF.